These 30 T cell receptor beta chains were all obtained from the same sample, sequenced in a study of human T cells and chemical hapten exposure. As to time point: patch test 1, 2 weeks after DPC sensitization. The treatment here: therapeutic diphenylcyclopropenone sensitization with weekly scalp DPC. TCRdb called the RACE reads again in MiXCR, with one record for every CDR3 protein. This sample has roughly 380,000 distinct CDR3 sequences, with about 4.8% found just once. The specimen was whole blood, collected in connection with sensitization to the hapten diphenylcyclopropenone (DPC). These receptors all come from a woman in her forties or fifties with alopecia areata. Some clones in this sample may be carry-over from other donors' samples.

The table lists this clonotype with many counts. The chain couples TRBV2 to TRBJ2-1; 7 nucleotides line up with TRBD1. V trimming: 1 base; J trimming: 7 bases; junction bases outside the gene matches: 4. CDR1 is SNHLY and CDR2 is FYNNEI in the germline V gene. The length of the CDR3 is 14 residues. The CDR3 DNA reads as TGTGCCAGCAGTGAAGTAGGGGGACAGAATGAGCAGTTCTTC. It codes for CASSEVGGQNEQFF. Combining the CDR3 with reference TRBV2 and TRBJ2-1 gives the whole variable domain EPEVTQTPSHQVTQMGQEVILRCVPISNHLYFYWYRQILGQKVEFLVSFYNNEISEKSEIFDDQFSVERPDGSNFTLKIRSTKLEDSAMYFCASSEVGGQNEQFFGPGTRLTVL.

This clonotype occurred a few times. The chain has TRBV6-1 and TRBJ2-2; 11 nucleotides align to TRBD2. The germline CDR1 and CDR2 sequences are MNHNS and SASEGT. With 2 bases clipped from V and 7 bases from J, the junction kept 6 bases outside the gene matches. The CDR3 contains 16 residues. CDR3 sequence: CASSETRLAGFGELFF. DNA for the CDR3: TGTGCCAGCAGTGAAACCCGACTAGCGGGGTTCGGGGAGCTGTTTTTT.

This chain uses TRBV6-2 or TRBV6-3 with TRBJ2-7; possible D gene TRBD2, 6 bases. The germline V gene encodes CDR1 MNHEY and CDR2 SVGEGT. This CDR3 is 14 amino acids long. V lost 1 base to trimming and J lost 6 bases, with 13 bases between them. The CDR3 loop reads CASSYYGGLGEQYF. The CDR3 nucleotides read TGTGCCAGCAGTTACTACGGGGGATTGGGCGAGCAGTACTTC.

This clonotype was found many times. V gene TRBV3-1 combines with J gene TRBJ1-3; no firm D call. Germline-derived CDR1 and CDR2 are LGHDT and YNNKEL (reference sequence). The germline V and J ends were trimmed by 2 bases and 4 bases, with 12 bases remaining between them. CDR3 length equals 15 residues. The CDR3 spells CASSQRAPAGNTIYF. The CDR3 DNA is TGTGCCAGCAGCCAACGCGCCCCCGCCGGAAACACCATATATTTT.

This clonotype has ten or more counts. This chain links TRBV18 with TRBJ1-1, with a weak D call TRBD1 (5 bases). V was clipped by 2 bases and J by 0 bases, with 10 bases between them. CDR3 size: 15 residues. CDR1 is KGHSH, CDR2 LQKENI, per germline. The CDR3 sequence is CASSPGAGMNTEAFF. CDR3 nucleotide sequence: TGTGCCAGCTCACCAGGAGCAGGGATGAACACTGAAGCTTTCTTT.

In this sample, this clonotype turned up a few times. V and J are TRBV27 and TRBJ1-4; TRBD1 agrees at 11 bases. The V and J ends lost 6 bases and 5 bases, in that order; junction bases with no gene match: 5. Per germline, CDR1 MNHEY and CDR2 SMNVEV (reference sequence). The CDR3 is 15 amino acids. CDR3 nucleotides: TGTGCCAGCAGCTCCCGGACAGGGGGCAATGAAAAACTGTTTTTT. It encodes CASSSRTGGNEKLFF.

Here the CDR3 DNA reads TGTGCCAGCAGTTTAGATGCAGGGAGGGCGAATGAGCAGTTCTTC. Translating it yields CASSLDAGRANEQFF. The chain combines TRBV27 with TRBJ2-1; TRBD2 matches at 7 bases. The CDR3 has 15 amino acids. With V trimmed by 2 bases and J by 7 bases, 8 bases remained unmatched. Per the germline V gene, CDR1 is MNHEY and CDR2 is SMNVEV (reference sequence).

The chain carries TRBV13 and TRBJ1-1, with 7 bases identical to TRBD1. CDR3 length: 14 residues. The trim removed 5 bases at V and 8 bases at J, leaving 11 bases unmatched. Looked up from germline, CDR1 is PRHDT and CDR2 is FYEKMQ (reference sequence). The CDR3 nucleotides are TGTGCCAGCAGCCGGGGACAGCCAGGAGGGGAAGCTTTCTTT. As protein: CASSRGQPGGEAFF.

Ten or more counts support this clonotype. This rearrangement joins TRBV12-3 or TRBV12-4 to TRBJ2-1, with no clear D. V was clipped by 1 base and J by 6 bases, with 7 bases between them. This CDR3 has 13 residues. The CDR3 loop reads CASSLVRRNEQFF. CDR3 DNA: TGTGCCAGCAGTTTAGTGCGGCGCAATGAGCAGTTCTTC.

This chain joins TRBV29-1 and TRBJ2-5; a weak D match, TRBD1 (5 bases). The germline V and J ends were trimmed by 2 bases and 9 bases, with 19 bases remaining between them. The germline V gene has CDR1 SQVTM and CDR2 ANQGSEA. This CDR3 region has 14 residues. Written as DNA, the CDR3 is TGCAGCGTTGAAAGTGCTGTGGGGCTATCGGCCCAGTACTTC. Translated: CSVESAVGLSAQYF.

This chain joins TRBV7-9 and TRBJ1-5, with D possibly matching TRBD1 (5 bases). Between the trimmed V and J ends, which lost 4 bases and 3 bases, there was a span of 10 bases. CDR1 and CDR2 from the germline V gene are SEHNR and FQNEAQ (reference sequence). The CDR3 runs to 14 residues. For the CDR3, the DNA is TGTGCCAGCAGCTCCACCGGGGCCAATCAGCCCCAGCATTTT. Translating gives CASSSTGANQPQHF.

This clonotype showed up many times. The chain couples TRBV11-2 to TRBJ2-5, with D hard to call. This CDR3 has 13 amino acids. V was shortened by 3 bases and J by 2 bases, with 7 bases between the two germline ends. Germline CDR1 SGHAT, CDR2 FQNNGV. The CDR3: CASSLQVQETQYF. The CDR3, as DNA: TGTGCCAGCAGCTTGCAGGTTCAAGAGACCCAGTACTTC.

This chain uses TRBV12-3 or TRBV12-4 with TRBJ2-1, with 7 bases identical to TRBD2. The V and J ends lost 5 bases and 0 bases, in that order; junction bases with no gene match: 7. This CDR3 has 16 amino acids. Here the CDR3 reads CASSHLAESSYNEQFF. For the CDR3, the DNA is TGTGCCAGCAGTCATCTAGCGGAGAGCTCCTACAATGAGCAGTTCTTC.

The rearrangement joins TRBV20-1 to TRBJ2-2; D is ambiguous. CDR3 size: 14 residues. The ends were cut back, 3 bases at V and 2 bases at J, with 10 bases in the middle. Germline assignment: CDR1 DFQATT and CDR2 SNEGSKA (reference sequence). The CDR3 protein is CSARISSNTGELFF. The DNA of the CDR3 is TGCAGTGCTAGGATCAGTTCTAACACCGGGGAGCTGTTTTTT.

The V call is TRBV29-1, the J call TRBJ2-6, with no clear D. The CDR3 totals 13 residues. From germline, CDR1 is SQVTM and CDR2 ANQGSEA. Trimming cost V 4 bases and J 2 bases, with 6 bases left between them. CDR3 DNA: TGCAGCGTTGGAAGGGCTGGGGCCAACGTCCTGACTTTC. The encoded protein is CSVGRAGANVLTF.

This clonotype has more than one count but fewer than ten. This chain joins TRBV20-1 and TRBJ2-3, with 10 bases that match TRBD2. V dropped 6 bases and J dropped 5; count of bases not matched to a gene: 8. This CDR3 is built from 14 residues. Germline loops: CDR1 DFQATT, CDR2 SNEGSKA (reference sequence). CDR3 amino acids: CSAELAGTQDTQYF. The CDR3 DNA reads as TGCAGTGCGGAACTAGCGGGAACTCAAGATACGCAGTATTTT.

This clonotype was recorded many times. The V gene is TRBV7-8, the J gene TRBJ2-2; D is unresolved. Germline loops: CDR1 SGHVS, CDR2 FQNEAQ. The CDR3 runs 12 residues. Trimming took 5 bases from V and 7 from J, leaving 8 bases between them. Written as DNA, the CDR3 is TGTGCCAGCAGCCGTAGTAACGGGGAGCTGTTTTTT. Its translation is CASSRSNGELFF.

J is TRBJ1-4 and V is TRBV7-2, with 11 bases identical to TRBD1. This CDR3 region has 15 residues. V was pared by 7 bases and J by 7 bases, with 8 bases of the junction left unmatched. CDR1 and CDR2 from the germline V gene are SGHTA and FQGNSA. The DNA for the CDR3 is TGTGCCAGCACCGCAAGGACAGGGGGCATTGAAAAACTGTTTTTT. This gives the protein CASTARTGGIEKLFF.

This clonotype was seen many times. The chain employs TRBV6-2 or TRBV6-3 and TRBJ2-1; 13 bases agree with TRBD2. Per the germline V gene, CDR1 is MNHEY and CDR2 is SVGEGT. This CDR3 contains 20 residues. V was pared by 8 bases and J by 0 bases, with 16 bases of the junction left unmatched. CDR3 protein: CASRTAGTSGTPSSYNEQFF. CDR3 sequence (DNA): TGTGCCAGCCGGACGGCCGGGACTAGCGGGACTCCATCCTCCTACAATGAGCAGTTCTTC.

This chain uses TRBV5-1 with TRBJ1-4, with a possible D match to TRBD1 (5 bases). Germline CDR1 reads SGHRS; CDR2 reads YFSETQ. Trimming cost V 1 base and J 5 bases, with 12 bases left between them. This CDR3 comprises 15 residues. The CDR3: CASSLRGTENEKLFF. The CDR3 DNA is TGCGCCAGCAGCTTGAGAGGGACCGAGAATGAAAAACTGTTTTTT.

In this sample, this clonotype turned up many times. This chain uses TRBV3-1 with TRBJ1-1; maybe TRBD1 (5 bases). V lost 1 base, J lost 1 base, and 10 bases lay in between. CDR1 and CDR2 (germline): LGHDT, YNNKEL (reference sequence). This CDR3 region has 15 residues. The CDR3 DNA follows: TGTGCCAGCAGCCAAGCGGGCCAGGGGAACACTGAAGCTTTCTTT. It yields the protein CASSQAGQGNTEAFF.

This clonotype has just a few counts. The J gene is TRBJ1-2, the V gene TRBV6-2 or TRBV6-3; D unresolved. The length of the CDR3 is 17 residues. V was shortened by 0 bases and J by 0 bases, with 14 bases between the two germline ends. From germline, CDR1 is MNHEY and CDR2 SVGEGT. The CDR3 sequence: CASSYSPANGANYGYTF. The CDR3 DNA follows: TGTGCCAGCAGTTACTCGCCGGCCAACGGGGCTAACTATGGCTACACCTTC.

The sample holds a few counts of this clonotype. The rearrangement joins TRBV28 to TRBJ1-3, with D uncertain. Germline CDR1 reads MDHEN; CDR2 reads SYDVKM. The CDR3 has 13 residues. V lost 5 bases and J 0 bases, leaving 5 bases between the germline ends. The CDR3 nucleotides read TGTGCCAGCAGTCCAATCTCTGGAAACACCATATATTTT. As protein: CASSPISGNTIYF.

This clonotype has just a few counts. The rearrangement uses TRBV10-3 and TRBJ1-1; TRBD1 is a possible D gene (6 bases). Germline loops: CDR1 ENHRY, CDR2 SYGVKD. The V gene lost 3 bases and the J gene lost 1 base, with 15 bases spanning the gap. CDR3 length equals 16 residues. This CDR3 reads CAISEGPGTPNTEAFF. The CDR3 DNA sequence: TGTGCCATCAGTGAAGGGCCCGGGACACCGAACACTGAAGCTTTCTTT.

This clonotype was seen repeatedly, ten times or more. The chain uses TRBV29-1 and TRBJ2-3, with D possibly matching TRBD2 (5 bases). There are 14 residues in the CDR3. CDR1 is SQVTM and CDR2 is ANQGSEA in the germline V gene. Deletions cut 6 bases from V and 2 bases from J, with 15 bases between. Written as DNA, the CDR3 is TGCAGCGTAGGGATGCGGGTCTCCACAGATACGCAGTATTTT. It encodes CSVGMRVSTDTQYF.

The chain is built from TRBV20-1 and TRBJ2-6; D perhaps matches TRBD1 (5 bases). Germline V gene lookup returns CDR1 DFQATT and CDR2 SNEGSKA (reference sequence). V gave up 6 bases and J gave up 0 bases, with 15 bases separating them. This CDR3 comprises 16 residues. The CDR3 reads CSARQFLSSGANVLTF. As DNA, the CDR3 is TGCAGTGCCAGACAGTTCCTCAGCTCTGGGGCCAACGTCCTGACTTTC.

This clonotype was found a few times. J is TRBJ1-5 and V is TRBV30; weak D call: TRBD1 (6 bases). Trimming shortened V by 6 bases and J by 2 bases, and 17 bases separated the two germline ends. The CDR3 is 15 residues long. The germline CDR1 and CDR2 sequences are GTSNPN and SVGIG (reference sequence). CDR3 region: CACSPPGAGNQPQHF. The CDR3, as DNA: TGTGCCTGCAGCCCCCCGGGGGCTGGCAATCAGCCCCAGCATTTT.

This clonotype was picked up many times. Written as DNA, the CDR3 is TGTGCCAGCAGCGAGGGACAGGGCTATGGCTACACCTTC. Translated, it gives CASSEGQGYGYTF. This chain connects TRBV7-6 to TRBJ1-2; 9 bases map to TRBD1. From germline, CDR1 is SGHVS and CDR2 FNYEAQ. Unmatched junction bases numbered 2, after V lost 5 bases and J lost 4 bases. This CDR3 is built from 13 residues.

This clonotype has ten or more counts. This sequence joins TRBV5-1 and TRBJ2-5, with TRBD1 identical over 10 bases. The CDR3 sequence is 15 residues long. Germline values: CDR1 SGHRS, CDR2 YFSETQ. The V and J ends lost 3 bases and 5 bases, in that order; junction bases with no gene match: 7. CDR3 nucleotide sequence: TGCGCCAGCAGCTCCGGGACAGGGGACTTGGAGACCCAGTACTTC. It encodes CASSSGTGDLETQYF.

Ten or more counts support this clonotype. The chain is built from TRBV12-3 or TRBV12-4 and TRBJ2-7; D is unclear. V was clipped by 6 bases and J by 4 bases, with 13 bases between them. This CDR3 contains 13 residues. This CDR3 is CASSPAIVYEQYF. The CDR3 coding sequence is TGTGCCAGCAGCCCCGCTATCGTTTACGAGCAGTACTTC.